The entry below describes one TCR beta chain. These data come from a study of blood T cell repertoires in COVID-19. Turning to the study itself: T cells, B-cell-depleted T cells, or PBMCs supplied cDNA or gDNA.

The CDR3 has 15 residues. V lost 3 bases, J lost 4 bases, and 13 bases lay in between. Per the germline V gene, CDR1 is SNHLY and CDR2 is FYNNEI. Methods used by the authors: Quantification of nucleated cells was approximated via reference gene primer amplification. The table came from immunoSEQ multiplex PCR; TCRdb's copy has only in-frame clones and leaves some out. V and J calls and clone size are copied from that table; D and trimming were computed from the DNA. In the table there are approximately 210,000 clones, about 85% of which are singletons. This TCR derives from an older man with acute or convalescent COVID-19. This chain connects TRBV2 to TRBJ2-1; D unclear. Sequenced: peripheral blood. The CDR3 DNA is TGTGCCAGCAGTGATGTTGGAGTCGGTTACAATGAGCAGTTCTTC. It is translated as CASSDVGVGYNEQFF.